The 19 T cell receptor beta chains reported below all come from one sample, sequenced in a study of blood T cell repertoires in COVID-19. TCRdb's copy holds only in-frame clones and misses some; the assay was immunoSEQ multiplex PCR. The data hold around 240,000 clones, with about 83% observed a single time. The sequencing input was PBMCs or T cells enriched from blood (not recorded which). These TCRs come from a woman aged 45-65 years who had recovered from COVID-19.

The chain combines TRBV11-3 with TRBJ2-3, with 9 bases identical to TRBD2. The germline gives CDR1 SGHNT, CDR2 YENEEA. V was pared by 4 bases and J by 5 bases, with 13 bases of the junction left unmatched. CDR3 length: 17 amino acids. CDR3 amino acids: CASSSPQGAGGLDTQYF. CDR3 DNA: TGTGCCAGCAGCTCCCCCCAGGGAGCGGGGGGACTAGATACGCAGTATTTT.

The V gene is TRBV6-2 or TRBV6-3, the J gene TRBJ2-7; a weak D match, TRBD2 (5 bases). The CDR3 totals 16 residues. The V gene's germline CDR1 is MNHEY and CDR2 SVGEGT. Trimming stripped 5 bases from V and 6 bases from J, with 23 bases between. CDR3 bases: TGTGCCAGCAGTCCCCCTTTTTGGCGGGCGAAAACCGAGCAGTACTTC. Protein: CASSPPFWRAKTEQYF.

This chain connects TRBV4-3 to TRBJ1-1; the D gene is possibly TRBD1 (5 bases). V was trimmed by 0 bases and J by 6 bases, leaving 14 bases between them. Germline V gene data show CDR1 as LGHNA and CDR2 as YSLEER. CDR3 size: 15 residues. CDR3 loop: CASSQDAQGYAEAFF. DNA of the CDR3: TGCGCCAGCAGCCAAGATGCGCAGGGTTATGCTGAAGCTTTCTTT.

The genes are TRBV6-4 and TRBJ2-7; D is possibly TRBD1 (5 bases). The germline V and J ends were trimmed by 1 base and 6 bases, with 13 bases remaining between them. CDR1 is MRHNA and CDR2 is SNTAGT in the germline V gene. The CDR3 has 14 residues. The CDR3 nucleotides read TGTGCCAGCAGTGACTGGAGTAGGGGCGGCGAGCAGTACTTC. Protein product: CASSDWSRGGEQYF.

The chain recombines TRBV10-2 with TRBJ2-2; 9 bases match TRBD1. Germline V gene data show CDR1 as WSHSY and CDR2 as SAAADI. This CDR3 has 15 residues. Trimming at V came to 6 bases and at J to 4 bases, leaving 6 bases not matched to a gene. The CDR3 sequence is CASRQGAHPTGELFF. The CDR3, as DNA: TGCGCCAGCAGACAGGGGGCGCATCCCACCGGGGAGCTGTTTTTT.

The V call is TRBV7-3, the J call TRBJ1-5; D is unresolved. This CDR3 is built from 13 residues. CDR1 SGHTA and CDR2 FQGTGA come from the germline V gene. The V and J ends lost 0 bases and 4 bases respectively, with 4 bases between them. The CDR3 DNA reads as TGTGCCAGCAGCTTAACGCAGAATCAGCCCCAGCATTTT. It is translated as CASSLTQNQPQHF.

A few counts support this clone. This chain links TRBV12-2 with TRBJ2-1; TRBD2 is taken as the D call from the table, unchecked against the DNA. TRBV12-2 is a pseudogene locus. There are 14 residues in the CDR3. The CDR3 bases are TGTGCAAGACGAACTAGCGGGAGGGCCTTTGAGCAGTTCTTC. Protein sequence: CARRTSGRAFEQFF.

This chain's CDR3 is CASSAGRQGYYGYTF. CDR3 DNA: TGTGCCAGCAGCGCTGGGAGACAGGGTTACTATGGCTACACCTTC. This chain joins TRBV9 and TRBJ1-2; 7 bases match TRBD1. The V gene's germline CDR1 is SGDLS and CDR2 YYNGEE. CDR3 length equals 15 residues. V shed 3 bases, J shed 3 bases, and the junction held 8 bases outside the gene matches.

This clone was observed a single time. The CDR3 nucleotides are TGTGCCAGCAGTTTGGTCAGTATGAACTACGAGCAGTACTTC. This encodes CASSLVSMNYEQYF. The V gene is TRBV28, the J gene TRBJ2-7; D uncertain. The CDR3 is 14 residues long. Trimming left V 3 bases short and J 3 bases short, with 12 bases between. Germline V gene sequence: CDR1 MDHEN, CDR2 SYDVKM.

The rearrangement joins TRBV27 to TRBJ1-5, with TRBD1 identical over 10 bases. Trimming took 6 bases from V and 4 from J; bases not matched to a gene: 3. Germline V CDR1 and CDR2: MNHEY, SMNVEV (reference sequence). The CDR3 covers 14 residues. CDR3 sequence reads: CASSPGQGNQPQHF. In DNA, the CDR3 is TGTGCCAGCAGCCCGGGACAGGGGAATCAGCCCCAGCATTTT.

This chain uses TRBV27 with TRBJ1-1, with 7 bases lining up with TRBD1. CDR3 length equals 16 residues. CDR1 and CDR2 (germline): MNHEY, SMNVEV (reference sequence). V lost 5 bases to trimming and J lost 2 bases; unmatched junction nucleotides: 11. The CDR3 loop reads CASSQRQGPLNTEAFF. Written as DNA, the CDR3 is TGTGCCAGCAGTCAAAGACAGGGACCCCTAAACACTGAAGCTTTCTTT.

The chain couples TRBV7-9 to TRBJ1-2; 10 nucleotides match TRBD1. CDR1 SEHNR and CDR2 FQNEAQ come from the germline V gene (reference sequence). The CDR3 consists of 19 residues. Trimming at V came to 3 bases and at J to 0 bases, leaving 13 bases not matched to a gene. In nucleotides, the CDR3 is TGTGCCAGCAGCTTGTTTGGTTTAGGGACAGGGGTTTCTAACTATGGCTACACCTTC. It encodes CASSLFGLGTGVSNYGYTF.

CDR3 protein: CATSRAPTSTYEQYF. Here the CDR3 DNA reads TGTGCCACCAGCAGGGCCCCGACTAGCACCTACGAGCAGTACTTC. The genes are TRBV15 and TRBJ2-7; 7 nucleotides agree with TRBD2. CDR3 length: 15 residues. Germline V gives CDR1 LNHNV, CDR2 YYDKDF (reference sequence). J gave up 2 bases and V 3 bases, and 7 bases lay outside the gene matches. The full variable domain, its missing parts supplied by reference TRBV15 and TRBJ2-7, is DAMVIQNPRYQVTQFGKPVTLSCSQTLNHNVMYWYQQKSSQAPKLLFHYYDKDFNNEADTPDNFQSRRPNTSFCFLDIRSPGLGDTAMYLCATSRAPTSTYEQYFGPGTRLTVT.

The CDR3 spells CASSGRGGVGQPQHF. For the CDR3, the DNA is TGTGCCAGTAGTGGGAGAGGAGGGGTGGGTCAGCCCCAGCATTTT. This chain links TRBV19 with TRBJ1-5, with D possibly TRBD1 on 5 matching bases. V was pared by 5 bases and J by 6 bases, with 17 bases between. The CDR3 has 15 amino acids. Germline-derived CDR1 and CDR2 are LNHDA and SQIVND (reference sequence).

The chain couples TRBV19 to TRBJ1-3, with a possible D match to TRBD1 (6 bases). In germline, CDR1 is LNHDA, CDR2 SQIVND (reference sequence). This CDR3 is 15 amino acids long. Trimming removed 11 bases at V and 0 bases at J, with 17 bases between. The CDR3, as DNA: TGTGCCCGCAGGGGATTAGGATGCTCTGGAAACACCATATATTTT. Its translation: CARRGLGCSGNTIYF.

The chain has TRBV5-1 and TRBJ1-2, with D hard to call. Germline-derived CDR1 and CDR2 are SGHRS and YFSETQ. The CDR3 consists of 12 residues. The V and J ends lost 6 bases and 1 base respectively, with 7 bases between them. This chain's CDR3 is CASKEVNYGYTF. In DNA, the CDR3 is TGCGCCAGCAAGGAGGTTAACTATGGCTACACCTTC.

The chain recombines TRBV29-1 with TRBJ1-4, with 7 bases that match TRBD1. The J segment lost 7 bases and the V segment lost 6 bases, leaving 11 bases of the junction unmatched. Germline V gene lookup returns CDR1 SQVTM and CDR2 ANQGSEA. The CDR3 is 14 amino acids. CDR3 in amino acids: CSVYNRGASEKLFF. The DNA of the CDR3 is TGCAGCGTGTACAACAGGGGCGCTAGTGAAAAACTGTTTTTT.

This clone was observed a handful of times. This chain uses TRBV7-9 with TRBJ2-7; the match to TRBD1 covers 10 bases. The germline CDR1 and CDR2 sequences are SEHNR and FQNEAQ (reference sequence). With 4 bases clipped from V and 4 bases from J, the junction kept 7 bases outside the gene matches. The CDR3 covers 15 residues. CDR3 region: CASSSPRDRGYEQYF. The CDR3 nucleotides read TGTGCCAGCAGCTCACCCCGGGACAGGGGATACGAGCAGTACTTC.

The rearrangement uses TRBV2 and TRBJ1-1; D may be TRBD1 (6 bases). The CDR3 has 13 residues. The germline V gene encodes CDR1 SNHLY and CDR2 FYNNEI. Trimming pared 6 bases from V and 2 bases from J, leaving 10 bases between. The CDR3 coding sequence is TGTGCCAGCAGCCTGGACAGCAACACTGAAGCTTTCTTT. Its protein is CASSLDSNTEAFF.